The rows below give T cell receptor beta chains drawn from one sample of a study of CD8+ T cells in alopecia areata. Assay used: immunoSEQ multiplex PCR; TCRdb lists only in-frame clones, some missing. The top ten hold roughly a sixth of the sample, which has over 85,000 clones, 61% seen once. The source material was CD8+ T cells sorted from blood, sampled at week 4, from a patient treated with tofacitinib. These receptors were obtained from a human donor with alopecia areata. Each CDR3 is given with its conserved first and last residue. Fields, in order: clone size, V gene, J gene, D gene, CDR3 DNA, CDR3 protein. The D gene is left open where the match is weak. Clone size, where shown, is once, few, many, or a class for clones that have expanded.

>once|TRBV27|TRBJ2-5|NA
TGTGCCAGCAGTCTTGGGGCCAGGGGAGAGACCCAGTACTTC
CASSLGARGETQYF
>few|TRBV27|TRBJ2-7|NA
TGTGCCAGCAGTTCACTTTTCGGGTACGAGCAGTACTTC
CASSSLFGYEQYF
>NA|TRBV4-3|TRBJ2-3|NA
TGCGCCAGCAGCTCGGGGAGCACAGATACGCAGTATTTT
CASSSGSTDTQYF
>NA|TRBV29-1|TRBJ2-7|TRBD1
TGCAGCGTTGAAGACCAGGGACAGGGAGCTAACGAGCAGTACTTC
CSVEDQGQGANEQYF
>few|TRBV2|TRBJ2-4|TRBD2
TGTGCCAGCAGTGAAGCGGGGCGGGAGAAGTACATTCAGTACTTC
CASSEAGREKYIQYF
>many|TRBV4-1|TRBJ2-5|NA
TGCGCCAGCAGCCAAGGTGGTATGGGGGGTTTGGGAGAGACCCAGTACTTC
CASSQGGMGGLGETQYF
>NA|TRBV7-3|TRBJ2-1|NA
TGTGCCAGCAGCGCCGGGTCATCACAGCTCAATGAGCAGTTCTTC
CASSAGSSQLNEQFF
>few|TRBV10-3|TRBJ2-7|NA
TGTGCCATCAGTGAGACGGTCGGCCACGAGCAGTACTTC
CAISETVGHEQYF
>few|TRBV2|TRBJ2-2|TRBD2
TGTGCCAGCTCGGGACTAGGGAACACCGGGGAGCTGTTTTTT
CASSGLGNTGELFF
>NA|TRBV7-2|TRBJ2-7|NA
TGTGCCAGCAGCTTAGCCTACACGCGGAGGTACGAGCAGTACTTC
CASSLAYTRRYEQYF
>NA|TRBV6-6|TRBJ1-1|NA
TGTGCCAGCAGTTACTCGATGCCCCCGGAAGCTTTCTTT
CASSYSMPPEAFF